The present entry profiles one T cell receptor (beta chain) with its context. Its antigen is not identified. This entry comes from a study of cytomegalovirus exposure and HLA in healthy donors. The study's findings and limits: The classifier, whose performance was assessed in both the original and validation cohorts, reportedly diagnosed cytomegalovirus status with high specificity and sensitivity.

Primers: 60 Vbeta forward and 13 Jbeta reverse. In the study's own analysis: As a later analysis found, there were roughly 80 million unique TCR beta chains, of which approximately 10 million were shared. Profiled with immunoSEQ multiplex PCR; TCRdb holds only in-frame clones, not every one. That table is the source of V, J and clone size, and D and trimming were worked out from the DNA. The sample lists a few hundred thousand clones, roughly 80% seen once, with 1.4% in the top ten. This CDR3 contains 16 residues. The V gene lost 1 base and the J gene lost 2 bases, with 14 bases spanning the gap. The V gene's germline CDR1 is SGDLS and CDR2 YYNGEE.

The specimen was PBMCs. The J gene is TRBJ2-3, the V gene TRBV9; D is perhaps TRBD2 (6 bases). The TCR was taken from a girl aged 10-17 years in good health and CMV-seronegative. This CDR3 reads CASSVSSGRVTDTQYF. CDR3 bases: TGTGCCAGCAGCGTATCCAGCGGGCGGGTCACAGATACGCAGTATTTT.